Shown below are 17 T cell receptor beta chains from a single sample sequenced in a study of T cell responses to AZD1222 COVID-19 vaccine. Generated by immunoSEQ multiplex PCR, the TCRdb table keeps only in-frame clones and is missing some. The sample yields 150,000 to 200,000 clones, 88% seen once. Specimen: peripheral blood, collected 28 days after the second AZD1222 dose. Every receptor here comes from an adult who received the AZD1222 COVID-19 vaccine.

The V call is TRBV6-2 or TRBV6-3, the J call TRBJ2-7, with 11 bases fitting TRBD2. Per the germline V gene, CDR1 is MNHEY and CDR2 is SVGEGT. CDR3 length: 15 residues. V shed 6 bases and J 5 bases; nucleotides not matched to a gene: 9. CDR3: CASSPTSGRFHEQYF. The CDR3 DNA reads TGTGCCAGCAGCCCTACTAGCGGGAGATTCCACGAGCAGTACTTC.

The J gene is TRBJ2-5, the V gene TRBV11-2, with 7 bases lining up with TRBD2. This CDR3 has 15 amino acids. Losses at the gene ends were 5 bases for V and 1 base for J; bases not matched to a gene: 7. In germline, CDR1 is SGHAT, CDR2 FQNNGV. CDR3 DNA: TGTGCCAGCAGCCCCCAGCGGGGCAGCCAAGAGACCCAGTACTTC. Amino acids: CASSPQRGSQETQYF.

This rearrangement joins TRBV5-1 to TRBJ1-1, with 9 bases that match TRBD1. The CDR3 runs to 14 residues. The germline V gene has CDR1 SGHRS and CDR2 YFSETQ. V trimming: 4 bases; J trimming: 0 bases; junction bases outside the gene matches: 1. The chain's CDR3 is CASSGQGMNTEAFF. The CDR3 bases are TGCGCCAGCAGCGGACAGGGGATGAACACTGAAGCTTTCTTT.

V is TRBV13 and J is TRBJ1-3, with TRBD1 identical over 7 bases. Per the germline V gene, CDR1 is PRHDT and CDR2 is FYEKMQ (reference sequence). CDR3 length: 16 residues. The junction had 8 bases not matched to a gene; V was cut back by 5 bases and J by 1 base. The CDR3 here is CASSAYRGRSGNTIYF. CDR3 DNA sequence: TGTGCCAGCAGCGCTTACAGGGGCCGATCTGGAAACACCATATATTTT.

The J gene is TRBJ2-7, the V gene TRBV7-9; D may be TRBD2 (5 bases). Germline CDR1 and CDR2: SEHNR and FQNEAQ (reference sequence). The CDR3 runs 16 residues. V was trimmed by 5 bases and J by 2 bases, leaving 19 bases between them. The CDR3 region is CASSPSPGKVTYEQYF. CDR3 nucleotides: TGTGCCAGCAGCCCCTCCCCGGGGAAGGTGACCTACGAGCAGTACTTC.

The CDR3 reads CASSPSSGVKSYEQYF. Written as DNA, the CDR3 is TGCGCCAGCAGCCCCTCCTCGGGAGTGAAGTCCTACGAGCAGTACTTC. The chain is built from TRBV5-1 and TRBJ2-7; tentatively, D is TRBD2 (6 bases). The germline gives CDR1 SGHRS, CDR2 YFSETQ. The CDR3 extends over 16 amino acids. Trimming removed 4 bases from V and 1 base from J, with 18 bases in between.

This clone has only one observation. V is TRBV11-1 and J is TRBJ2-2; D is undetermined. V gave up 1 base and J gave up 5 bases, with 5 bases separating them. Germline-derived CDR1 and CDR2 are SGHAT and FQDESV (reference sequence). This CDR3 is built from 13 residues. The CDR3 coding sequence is TGTGCCAGCAGCTTAGTAACTACCGGGGAGCTGTTTTTT. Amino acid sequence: CASSLVTTGELFF.

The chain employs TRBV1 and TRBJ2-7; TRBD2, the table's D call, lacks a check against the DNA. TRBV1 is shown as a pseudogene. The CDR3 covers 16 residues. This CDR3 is CTSSPPESGERPEQYF. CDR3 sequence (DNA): TGCACCAGCAGCCCCCCGGAGAGCGGGGAACGGCCCGAGCAGTACTTC.

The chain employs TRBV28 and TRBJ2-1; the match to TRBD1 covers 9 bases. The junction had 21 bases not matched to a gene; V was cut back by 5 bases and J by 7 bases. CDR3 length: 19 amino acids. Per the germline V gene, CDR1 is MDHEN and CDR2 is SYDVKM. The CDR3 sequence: CASSTGQGLPLRGGNEQFF. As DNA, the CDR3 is TGTGCCAGCAGTACGGGACAGGGCTTGCCGCTCCGGGGAGGGAATGAGCAGTTCTTC.

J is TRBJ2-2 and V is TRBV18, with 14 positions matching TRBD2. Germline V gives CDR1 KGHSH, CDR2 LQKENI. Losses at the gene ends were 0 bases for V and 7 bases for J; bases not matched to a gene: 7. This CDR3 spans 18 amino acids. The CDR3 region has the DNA TGTGCCAGCTCACCACCGGCGACTAGCGGGAGGGCCGGCGGGGAGCTGTTTTTT. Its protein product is CASSPPATSGRAGGELFF.

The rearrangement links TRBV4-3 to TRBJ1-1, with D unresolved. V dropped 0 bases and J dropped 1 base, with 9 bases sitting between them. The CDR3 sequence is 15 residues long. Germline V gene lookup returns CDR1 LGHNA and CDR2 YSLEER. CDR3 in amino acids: CASSQEGRGNTEAFF. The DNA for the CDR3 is TGCGCCAGCAGCCAAGAAGGCAGAGGGAACACTGAAGCTTTCTTT.

The CDR3 reads CASSLGQTNEKLFF. The DNA of the CDR3 is TGTGCCAGCAGTTTAGGGCAGACTAATGAAAAACTGTTTTTT. V is TRBV28 and J is TRBJ1-4; D not resolved. The V gene lost 2 bases and the J gene lost 2 bases, with 6 bases spanning the gap. The V gene's germline CDR1 is MDHEN and CDR2 SYDVKM. This CDR3 region has 14 residues.

CDR3 sequence reads: CAVGSGSTDTQYF. The DNA of the CDR3 is TGTGCCGTCGGTAGCGGGAGCACAGATACGCAGTATTTT. The rearrangement uses TRBV24-1 and TRBJ2-3, with 7 bases matching TRBD2. V lost 12 bases and J lost 0; bases outside the gene matches: 5. The germline V gene encodes CDR1 KGHDR and CDR2 SFDVKD. The CDR3 is 13 amino acids.

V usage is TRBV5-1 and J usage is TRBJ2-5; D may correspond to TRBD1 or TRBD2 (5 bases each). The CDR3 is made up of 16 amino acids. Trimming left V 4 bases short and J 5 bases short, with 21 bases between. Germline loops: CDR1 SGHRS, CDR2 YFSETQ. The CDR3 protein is CASSLKPRDGDETQYF. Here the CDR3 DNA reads TGCGCCAGCAGCCTAAAGCCCCGGGACGGGGACGAGACCCAGTACTTC.

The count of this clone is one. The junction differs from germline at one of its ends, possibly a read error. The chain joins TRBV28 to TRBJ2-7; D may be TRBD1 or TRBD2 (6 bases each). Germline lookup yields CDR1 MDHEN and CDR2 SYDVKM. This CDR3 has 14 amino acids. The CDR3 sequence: CASSTSGGNYEQYF. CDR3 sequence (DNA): TGTGCCAGCAGCACGTCCGGGGGCAACTACGAGCAGTATTTC.

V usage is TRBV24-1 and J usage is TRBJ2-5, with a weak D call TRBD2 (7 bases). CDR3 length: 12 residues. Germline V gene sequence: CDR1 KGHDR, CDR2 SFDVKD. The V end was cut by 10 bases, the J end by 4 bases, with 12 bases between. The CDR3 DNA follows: TGTGCCACTCAGGGAGGGGGAGAGACCCAGTACTTC. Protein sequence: CATQGGGETQYF.

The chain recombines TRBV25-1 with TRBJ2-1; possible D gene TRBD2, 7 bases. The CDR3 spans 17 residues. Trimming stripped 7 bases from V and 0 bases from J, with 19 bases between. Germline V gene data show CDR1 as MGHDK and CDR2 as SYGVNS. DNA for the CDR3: TGTGCCAGCACCACCAGGGAGGGGGAAAGCTCCTACAATGAGCAGTTCTTC. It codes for CASTTREGESSYNEQFF.